The 30 T cell receptor beta chains below were found in one sample sequenced in a study of cytomegalovirus exposure and HLA in healthy donors. With 60 Vbeta and 13 Jbeta primers, the PCR was carried out. Sequencing was performed with immunoSEQ multiplex PCR; in TCRdb, only in-frame clones are kept and a portion is missing. The sample consists of 150,000 to 200,000 clones, more than 75% of them appearing once. Sequencing was done on a sample of PBMCs. The receptor source for this set is a woman in her thirties or forties in good health and CMV-seronegative.

This chain joins TRBV7-9 and TRBJ1-4, with unresolved D. Germline V gene data show CDR1 as SEHNR and CDR2 as FQNEAQ (reference sequence). The CDR3 has 11 residues. V lost 5 bases and J 6 bases, leaving 4 bases between the germline ends. The CDR3, as DNA: TGTGCCAGCAGCCGGTATGAAAAACTGTTTTTT. Translating gives CASSRYEKLFF.

The chain carries TRBV14 and TRBJ2-6; D unresolved. CDR1 and CDR2 (germline): SGHDN, FVKESK. The V end lost 2 bases, the J end lost 0 bases, and 5 bases lay between the germline ends. The CDR3 is 15 residues long. CDR3 loop: CASSQTGSGANVLTF. The CDR3 region has the DNA TGTGCCAGCAGCCAAACGGGCTCTGGGGCCAACGTCCTGACTTTC.

V usage is TRBV5-4 and J usage is TRBJ2-1; 10 nucleotides agree with TRBD2. The junction had 3 bases not matched to a gene; V was cut back by 6 bases and J by 0 bases. The CDR3 loop spans 15 amino acids. Germline CDR1 and CDR2: SGHNT and YYREEE (reference sequence). The CDR3 region has the DNA TGTGCCAGCAACGTAGCGGGGGGCTCCTACAATGAGCAGTTCTTC. As protein: CASNVAGGSYNEQFF.

The chain employs TRBV10-1 and TRBJ2-7; TRBD1 might be the D (5 bases). Germline CDR1 is WNHNN and CDR2 is SYGVQD (reference sequence). Trimming cost V 0 bases and J 3 bases, with 9 bases left between them. The CDR3 covers 14 residues. CDR3 loop: CASSESGQIYEQYF. CDR3 nucleotide sequence: TGCGCCAGCAGTGAGTCTGGACAAATCTACGAGCAGTACTTC.

The chain combines TRBV6-6 with TRBJ1-1, with 7 bases lining up with TRBD1. J gave up 2 bases and V 6 bases, and 6 bases lay outside the gene matches. The CDR3 contains 14 residues. The germline V gene has CDR1 MNHNY and CDR2 SVGAGI (reference sequence). The CDR3 coding sequence is TGTGCCAGCAGACGGGACAGCGAAAACACTGAAGCTTTCTTT. Amino acid sequence: CASRRDSENTEAFF.

V usage is TRBV25-1 and J usage is TRBJ1-6; D is unclear. Trimming shortened V by 5 bases and J by 13 bases, and 12 bases separated the two germline ends. In germline, CDR1 is MGHDK, CDR2 SYGVNS. This CDR3 region has 12 residues. CDR3 nucleotide sequence: TGTGCCAGCAGTCCAAATTATGGCCCCCTCCACTTT. Encoded protein: CASSPNYGPLHF.

The CDR3 loop reads CASSPRDRTYGYTF. The CDR3 coding sequence is TGTGCCAGCAGCCCCCGGGACAGGACTTATGGCTACACCTTC. This chain connects TRBV5-4 to TRBJ1-2; 8 bases agree with TRBD1. V gave up 4 bases and J gave up 5 bases; unmatched junction bases: 7. The V gene's germline CDR1 is SGHNT and CDR2 YYREEE (reference sequence). The CDR3 consists of 14 residues.

The genes are TRBV4-3 and TRBJ2-7, with D perhaps matching TRBD1 (6 bases). CDR1 LGHNA and CDR2 YSLEER come from the germline V gene. Trimming took off 0 bases at V and 4 bases at J, with 10 bases between the two ends. The CDR3 loop spans 14 amino acids. CDR3 sequence: CASSQDSRGYEQYF. CDR3 DNA: TGCGCCAGCAGCCAAGACTCCAGGGGATACGAGCAGTACTTC.

J is TRBJ1-3 and V is TRBV19; D uncertain. The CDR3 is 16 amino acids. Germline lookup yields CDR1 LNHDA and CDR2 SQIVND (reference sequence). The V and J ends lost 4 bases and 4 bases respectively, with 17 bases between them. The DNA of the CDR3 is TGTGCCAGTAGTACTACCAAACTACCCTCCGGAAACACCATATATTTT. As protein: CASSTTKLPSGNTIYF.

V is TRBV12-1 and J is TRBJ1-4; the table gives TRBD1 as D, unverified against the DNA. TRBV12-1 is designated a pseudogene. The CDR3 runs 19 residues. In nucleotides, the CDR3 is TGTGCCAGCGGCTGCCGTAGTCAAGACAGGGGAGGTAATAATGAAAAACTGTTTTTT. Translating gives CASGCRSQDRGGNNEKLFF.

The V call is TRBV7-2, the J call TRBJ2-5, with 10 bases lining up with TRBD2. Judging by the DNA end, TRBJ2-7 fits better; the J call may be wrong. The CDR3 has 15 amino acids. The V gene's germline CDR1 is SGHTA and CDR2 FQGNSA. Here the CDR3 reads CASSLEASGRYEQYF. As DNA, the CDR3 is TGTGCCAGCAGCTTAGAGGCTAGCGGGAGATACGAGCAGTACTTC.

The chain joins TRBV7-9 to TRBJ2-7; D not certain. Germline CDR1 SEHNR, CDR2 FQNEAQ (reference sequence). The CDR3 is 17 residues long. Between the trimmed V and J ends, which lost 0 bases and 4 bases, there was a span of 19 bases. The CDR3: CASSLALRHSTNYEQYF. CDR3 DNA: TGTGCCAGCAGCTTAGCCCTTCGACACTCGACGAATTACGAGCAGTACTTC.

The chain has TRBV4-1 and TRBJ2-1; 7 positions match TRBD2. This CDR3 contains 17 residues. The ends lost 1 base at V and 2 bases at J; junction bases unmatched: 8. The V gene's germline CDR1 is MGHRA and CDR2 YSYEKL. The CDR3 DNA reads TGCGCCAGCAGCCAAGTCGGCGGGAGAAACCCCTACAATGAGCAGTTCTTC. This sequence encodes CASSQVGGRNPYNEQFF.

This chain connects TRBV2 to TRBJ2-5; the D gene is possibly TRBD1 (6 bases). The J call may not be correct, given that the DNA end is closer to TRBJ2-7. The CDR3 is 14 amino acids. Germline CDR1 SNHLY, CDR2 FYNNEI. CDR3: CASILQGRTYEQYF. In DNA, the CDR3 is TGTGCCAGCATTCTGCAGGGGCGAACCTACGAGCAGTACTTC.

This chain links TRBV5-1 with TRBJ1-4, with D possibly being TRBD1 (6 bases). Germline lookup yields CDR1 SGHRS and CDR2 YFSETQ. The CDR3 loop spans 14 amino acids. The V end lost 0 bases, the J end lost 5 bases, and 8 bases lay between the germline ends. The CDR3 DNA follows: TGCGCCAGCAGCTTGGGAACAGGGAATGAAAAACTGTTTTTT. It specifies CASSLGTGNEKLFF.

The rearrangement joins TRBV15 to TRBJ1-6, with a weak D call TRBD1 (5 bases). CDR1 LNHNV and CDR2 YYDKDF come from the germline V gene (reference sequence). This CDR3 region has 14 residues. With 0 bases removed from V and 9 bases from J, the gap between germline ends came to 9 bases. CDR3 DNA sequence: TGTGCCACCAGCAGAGATCTGACAGCTTCACCCCTCCACTTT. It is translated as CATSRDLTASPLHF.

This clone turned up a few times. V is TRBV21-1 and J is TRBJ2-7; the table names TRBD1, a call not compared with the DNA. TRBV21-1 is annotated as a pseudogene. The CDR3 loop spans 13 amino acids. The CDR3 coding sequence is TGTGCCAGCAGCAAGCGACAGCACTACGAGCAGTACTTC. The encoded protein is CASSKRQHYEQYF.

The chain is built from TRBV28 and TRBJ2-3; D is possibly TRBD2 (6 bases). V lost 0 bases to trimming and J lost 7 bases, with 14 bases between them. CDR3 size: 15 residues. CDR1 and CDR2 from the germline V gene are MDHEN and SYDVKM. This chain's CDR3 is CASSLWGGLINTQYF. DNA for the CDR3: TGTGCCAGCAGTTTATGGGGGGGACTTATAAATACGCAGTATTTT.

Only one count was recorded for this clone. In the same sample, other DNA sequences code for this CDR3. This chain connects TRBV19 to TRBJ2-4, with TRBD1 identical over 7 bases. From germline, CDR1 is LNHDA and CDR2 SQIVND (reference sequence). The CDR3 length is 14 residues. V gave up 1 base and J gave up 6 bases; unmatched junction bases: 3. The CDR3 coding sequence is TGTGCCAGTAGTATAGGGCAGGGGGTAAACATTCAGTACTTC. Translated: CASSIGQGVNIQYF.

A word on this clone: One end of the junction does not line up with germline, which may come from a read error. The J gene is TRBJ1-2, the V gene TRBV7-9; a possible D gene is TRBD1 (5 bases). The CDR3 is 13 amino acids. Germline V lookup: CDR1 SEHNR, CDR2 FQNEAQ (reference sequence). CDR3 protein: CSSSLGADGGYTF. The DNA of the CDR3 is TGTTCCAGCAGCTTAGGGGCAGATGGAGGCTACACCTTC.

A single count supports this clone. The chain joins TRBV4-2 to TRBJ2-5; D remains ambiguous. This CDR3 is 16 amino acids long. Trimming cost V 0 bases and J 4 bases, with 15 bases left between them. CDR1 and CDR2 from the germline V gene are LGHNA and YNFKEQ. The CDR3 sequence: CASSQDDTAYLETQYF. The CDR3 DNA reads as TGTGCCAGCAGCCAAGATGACACTGCTTACCTAGAGACCCAGTACTTC.

This chain links TRBV7-2 with TRBJ2-5; tentatively, D is TRBD2 (5 bases). This CDR3 has 14 residues. Trimming pared 2 bases from V and 0 bases from J, leaving 7 bases between. From germline, CDR1 is SGHTA and CDR2 FQGNSA. CDR3 sequence reads: CASSLSGNQETQYF. The CDR3 coding sequence is TGTGCCAGCAGCTTATCGGGGAACCAAGAGACCCAGTACTTC.

As concerns this clone: The conserved closing phenylalanine or tryptophan is absent in this CDR3, likely reflecting a read error. J is TRBJ1-2 and V is TRBV5-4; TRBD1 matches 8 bases. The trim removed 3 bases at V and 3 bases at J, leaving 10 bases unmatched. Germline V lookup: CDR1 SGHNT, CDR2 YYREEE (reference sequence). The CDR3 covers 16 residues. This CDR3 reads CASSSYRDRSYYGYTL. In nucleotides, the CDR3 is TGTGCCAGCAGCTCATACCGGGACAGGTCTTACTATGGCTACACCCTC.

In its sample, this clone was seen a few times. This sequence joins TRBV27 and TRBJ2-3, with TRBD1 identical over 9 bases. V lost 5 bases and J lost 4; bases outside the gene matches: 10. Per germline, CDR1 MNHEY and CDR2 SMNVEV (reference sequence). The CDR3 is 16 amino acids. The CDR3 reads CASSLDRGGLPDTQYF. Written as DNA, the CDR3 is TGTGCCAGCAGTCTGGACAGGGGTGGATTACCAGATACGCAGTATTTT.

Here the CDR3 reads CASSWGRGDTQYF. The CDR3 coding sequence is TGTGCCAGCAGTTGGGGACGGGGGGATACGCAGTATTTT. The chain joins TRBV7-6 to TRBJ2-3; possibly TRBD2 for D (6 bases). This CDR3 has 13 amino acids. Trimming pared 6 bases from V and 6 bases from J, leaving 13 bases between. Germline V gene sequence: CDR1 SGHVS, CDR2 FNYEAQ.

The chain is built from TRBV27 and TRBJ2-6; possibly TRBD2 for D (5 bases). V lost 3 bases to trimming and J lost 4 bases, with 7 bases between them. CDR3 length: 14 residues. The V gene's germline CDR1 is MNHEY and CDR2 SMNVEV (reference sequence). Written as DNA, the CDR3 is TGTGCCAGCAGTTTTTCGGGGGGGGCCAACGTCCTGACTTTC. This translates into CASSFSGGANVLTF.

The V gene is TRBV30, the J gene TRBJ1-1; perhaps TRBD1 as D (6 bases). CDR3 size: 16 residues. CDR1 GTSNPN and CDR2 SVGIG come from the germline V gene (reference sequence). Trimming stripped 0 bases from V and 1 base from J, with 15 bases between. DNA of the CDR3: TGTGCCTGGAGTGTTCCTTGGACAGAAACGAACACTGAAGCTTTCTTT. This encodes CAWSVPWTETNTEAFF.

The CDR3, as DNA: TGTGCCAGCAGTGATCAGCAGGCCGGGGAGCTGTTTTTT. It yields the protein CASSDQQAGELFF. The chain couples TRBV6-4 to TRBJ2-2; D unclear. The CDR3 sequence is 13 residues long. In germline, CDR1 is MRHNA, CDR2 SNTAGT. The V end lost 3 bases, the J end lost 6 bases, and 8 bases lay between the germline ends.

V is TRBV29-1 and J is TRBJ1-2, with D unresolved. V was pared by 0 bases and J by 0 bases, with 5 bases between. Germline-derived CDR1 and CDR2 are SQVTM and ANQGSEA. This CDR3 comprises 13 residues. The CDR3, as DNA: TGCAGCGTTGAAGACAGGACTAACTATGGCTACACCTTC. This gives the protein CSVEDRTNYGYTF.

The V and J genes are TRBV11-3 and TRBJ2-3, with TRBD2 matching 7 bases. The germline gives CDR1 SGHNT, CDR2 YENEEA. V trimming: 4 bases; J trimming: 6 bases; junction bases outside the gene matches: 7. The CDR3 totals 14 residues. The DNA of the CDR3 is TGTGCCAGCAGCTCGCGGGACTACACGGATACGCAGTATTTT. Residues: CASSSRDYTDTQYF.